A selection of T cell receptor beta chains follows, all from one sample in a study of T-cell reconstitution after alpha-beta-depleted transplantation in children. Via MiXCR, TCRdb re-called the PCR reads, giving one row per CDR3 protein. The sample shows about 400,000 distinct CDR3 sequences, over 20% of them seen only once. Sequences were derived from PBMCs from the stem cell graft donor, sampled from the stem cell graft. Source of these receptors: a human donor who donated a stem cell graft to a child with acute myeloid leukemia. CDR3s include the opening cysteine and the closing phenylalanine or tryptophan. The D gene is left open where the match is weak. Clone size is shown for a subset of rows, as once, few, many or a class of expanded clone.

d_call | clone_size | j_call | v_call | cdr3_aa | cdr3_nt
. | few | TRBJ2-3 | TRBV7-6 | CASSLVGDTDTQYF | TGTGCCAGCAGCTTAGTTGGGGACACAGATACGCAGTATTTT
. | . | TRBJ1-5 | TRBV7-8 | CASSPPHQPQHF | TGTGCCAGCAGCCCCCCACATCAGCCCCAGCATTTT
TRBD2 | . | TRBJ2-1 | TRBV20-1 | CCVWSSGFGAGSSEQFF | TGCTGTGTTTGGTCTAGCGGGTTTGGGGCTGGATCGAGTGAGCAGTTCTTC
TRBD2 | . | TRBJ2-7 | TRBV12-3/TRBV12-4 | CASGLAGGNEQYF | TGTGCCAGCGGTCTAGCGGGAGGCAACGAGCAGTACTTC
TRBD1 | . | TRBJ2-3 | TRBV5-1 | CSSSGQVSQTDTQYF | TGCTCCAGCAGCGGACAGGTCTCCCAGACTGATACGCAGTATTTT
. | . | TRBJ2-7 | TRBV4-1 | CASSPLAEETYEQYF | TGCGCCAGCAGCCCTTTAGCGGAAGAGACCTACGAGCAGTACTTC
. | many | TRBJ2-7 | TRBV29-1 | CSVCPGATDEQYF | TGCAGCGTTTGTCCGGGGGCTACGGACGAGCAGTACTTC
TRBD2 | . | TRBJ2-7 | TRBV7-2 | CASSYTSGAAHEQYF | TGTGCCAGCAGCTATACTAGCGGGGCTGCCCACGAGCAGTACTTC
. | few | TRBJ2-5 | TRBV7-3 | CASSLSAVETQYF | TGTGCCAGCAGCTTAAGCGCTGTGGAGACCCAGTACTTC
. | . | TRBJ1-5 | TRBV6-2/TRBV6-3 | CASRIPFTSQHF | TGTGCCAGCAGAATCCCATTTACTTCCCAGCATTTT
TRBD2 | many | TRBJ2-1 | TRBV7-8 | CASSLGTSRNNEQFF | TGTGCCAGCAGCTTAGGGACTAGCAGAAACAATGAGCAGTTCTTC
. | . | TRBJ2-7 | TRBV7-8 | CASSFGPEWGEQYF | TGTGCCAGCAGCTTCGGCCCTGAATGGGGCGAGCAGTACTTC